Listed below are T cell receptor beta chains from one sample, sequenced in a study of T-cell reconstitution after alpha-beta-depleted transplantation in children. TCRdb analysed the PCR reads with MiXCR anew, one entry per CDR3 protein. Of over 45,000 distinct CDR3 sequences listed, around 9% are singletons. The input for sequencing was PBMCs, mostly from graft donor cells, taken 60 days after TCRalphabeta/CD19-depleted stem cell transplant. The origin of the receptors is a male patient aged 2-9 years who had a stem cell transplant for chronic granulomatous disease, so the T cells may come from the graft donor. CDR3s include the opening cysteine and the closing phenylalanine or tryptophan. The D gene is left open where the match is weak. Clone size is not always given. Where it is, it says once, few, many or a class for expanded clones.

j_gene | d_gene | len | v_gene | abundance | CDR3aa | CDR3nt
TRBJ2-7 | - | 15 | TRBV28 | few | CASSFGPPPVYEQYF | TGTGCCAGCAGTTTTGGACCTCCCCCGGTGTACGAGCAGTACTTC
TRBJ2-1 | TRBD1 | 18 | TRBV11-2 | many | CASSSRTGTPIGLNEQFF | TGTGCCAGCAGCTCCCGGACAGGGACCCCGATCGGATTAAATGAGCAGTTCTTC
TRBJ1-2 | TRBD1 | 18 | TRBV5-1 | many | CASSDILRSDRVGYGYTF | TGCGCCAGCAGCGACATTCTCCGGAGCGACAGGGTCGGATATGGCTACACCTTC
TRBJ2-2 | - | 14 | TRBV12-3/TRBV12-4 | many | CASSLSANTGELFF | TGTGCCAGCAGTTTAAGTGCGAACACCGGGGAGCTGTTTTTT
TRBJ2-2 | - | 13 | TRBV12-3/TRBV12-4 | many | CASVWGSTGELFF | TGTGCCAGTGTCTGGGGGAGCACCGGGGAGCTGTTTTTT
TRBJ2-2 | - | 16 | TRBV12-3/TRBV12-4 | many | CASRGPTGAYTGELFF | TGTGCCAGCAGAGGTCCTACGGGGGCATATACCGGGGAGCTGTTTTTT
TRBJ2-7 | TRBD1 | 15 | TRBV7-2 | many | CASSYLVQGVYEQYF | TGTGCCAGCAGCTACTTGGTACAGGGGGTCTACGAGCAGTACTTC
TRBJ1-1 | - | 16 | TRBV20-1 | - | CSARDLRGSMNTEAFF | TGCAGTGCTAGAGATCTACGGGGGTCCATGAACACTGAAGCTTTCTTT
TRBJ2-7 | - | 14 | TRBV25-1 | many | CASSEATRSYEQYF | TGTGCCAGCAGTGAGGCGACTCGCTCCTACGAGCAGTACTTC
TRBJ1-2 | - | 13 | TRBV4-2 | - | CASSTDRLYGYTF | TGTGCCAGCAGCACCGACCGACTCTATGGCTACACCTTC
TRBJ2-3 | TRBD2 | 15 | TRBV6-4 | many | CASSRGLAGTDTQYF | TGTGCCAGCAGTAGGGGACTAGCGGGCACAGATACGCAGTATTTT
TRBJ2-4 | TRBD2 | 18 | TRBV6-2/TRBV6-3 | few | CASSSRRIAGGAKNIQYF | TGTGCCAGCAGTTCCCGACGAATAGCGGGAGGGGCCAAAAACATTCAGTACTTC
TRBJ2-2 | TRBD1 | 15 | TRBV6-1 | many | CASSSWTGNTGELFF | TGTGCCAGCTCATCCTGGACAGGGAACACCGGGGAGCTGTTTTTT
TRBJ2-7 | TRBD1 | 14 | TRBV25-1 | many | CASSNSGQEGEQYF | TGTGCCAGCAGTAACTCGGGACAGGAAGGGGAGCAGTACTTC
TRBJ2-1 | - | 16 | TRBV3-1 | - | CATTKEGRETKDEQFF | TGTGCCACCACCAAGGAGGGCCGGGAGACTAAAGATGAGCAGTTCTTC
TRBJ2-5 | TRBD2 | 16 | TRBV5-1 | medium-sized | CASSSTSGRALETQYF | TGCGCCAGCAGCTCGACTAGCGGGAGGGCCTTGGAGACCCAGTACTTC
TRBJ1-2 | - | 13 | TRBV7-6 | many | CASSGLTGNGYTF | TGTGCCAGCAGCGGCCTAACAGGGAACGGCTACACCTTC
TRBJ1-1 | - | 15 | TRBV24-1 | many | CATSGGGTVNTEAFF | TGTGCCACCAGTGGCGGCGGCACAGTGAACACTGAAGCTTTCTTT
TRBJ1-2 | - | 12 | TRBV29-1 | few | CSVEFGPHGYTF | TGCAGCGTTGAATTCGGGCCTCATGGCTACACCTTC
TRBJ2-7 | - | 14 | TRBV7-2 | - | CASSPRGGGREQYF | TGTGCCAGCAGCCCAAGGGGCGGCGGGCGCGAGCAGTACTTC
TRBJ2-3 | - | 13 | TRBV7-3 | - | CASGLLMTDTQYF | TGTGCCAGCGGCCTACTAATGACAGATACGCAGTATTTT
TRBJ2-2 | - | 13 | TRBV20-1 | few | CSATSGRTGELFF | TGCAGTGCAACCTCGGGCCGGACCGGGGAGCTGTTTTTT
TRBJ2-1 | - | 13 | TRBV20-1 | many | CSARGDSYNEQFF | TGCAGTGCTAGAGGGGACTCCTACAATGAGCAGTTCTTC
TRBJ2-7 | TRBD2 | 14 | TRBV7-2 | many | CASRLGLGSYEQYF | TGTGCCAGCAGGCTCGGACTAGGATCCTACGAGCAGTACTTC
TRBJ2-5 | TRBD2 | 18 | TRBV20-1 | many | CSARPYRNPGLGVETQYF | TGCAGTGCCCGACCCTACCGTAACCCGGGACTAGGGGTAGAGACCCAGTACTTC
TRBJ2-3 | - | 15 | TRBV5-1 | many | CASSPGRASTDTQYF | TGCGCCAGCAGCCCAGGGAGAGCTAGCACAGATACGCAGTATTTT
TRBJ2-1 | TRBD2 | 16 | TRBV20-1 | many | CSARGWERGGYNEQFF | TGCAGTGCTAGAGGATGGGAGCGGGGAGGCTACAATGAGCAGTTCTTC
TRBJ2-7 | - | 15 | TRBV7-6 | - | CASSSQDGSSYEQYF | TGTGCCAGCAGCTCGCAGGACGGGAGCTCCTACGAGCAGTACTTC
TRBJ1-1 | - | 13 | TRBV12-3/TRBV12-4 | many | CASSWNQGTEAFF | TGTGCCAGCAGTTGGAACCAGGGAACTGAAGCTTTCTTT
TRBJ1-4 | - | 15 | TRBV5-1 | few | CASSLVQGSNEKLFF | TGCGCCAGCAGCTTGGTCCAGGGTTCTAATGAAAAACTGTTTTTT
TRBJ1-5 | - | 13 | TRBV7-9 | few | CASSLWGDQPQHF | TGTGCCAGCAGCTTATGGGGGGACCAGCCCCAGCATTTT
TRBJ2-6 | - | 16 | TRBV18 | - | CASSTLDSSGANVLTF | TGTGCCAGCTCAACCCTGGACAGCTCGGGGGCCAACGTCCTGACTTTC
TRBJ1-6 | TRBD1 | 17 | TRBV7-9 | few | CASSFGTVSSYNSPLHF | TGTGCCAGCAGCTTCGGGACAGTAAGCTCCTATAATTCACCCCTCCACTTT
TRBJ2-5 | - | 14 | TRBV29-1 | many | CSVEPARGWETQYF | TGCAGCGTTGAACCGGCCCGGGGTTGGGAGACCCAGTACTTC
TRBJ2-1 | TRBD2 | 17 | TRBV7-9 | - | CARSPGSGGRYYNEQFF | TGTGCCAGGAGCCCCGGGAGCGGCGGGAGATACTACAATGAGCAGTTCTTC
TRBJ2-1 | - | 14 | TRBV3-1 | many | CASSYRRTAGEQFF | TGTGCCAGCAGCTACCGTCGGACTGCTGGTGAGCAGTTCTTC
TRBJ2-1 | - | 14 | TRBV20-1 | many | CSARDFGETNEQFF | TGCAGTGCTAGAGATTTTGGGGAGACTAATGAGCAGTTCTTC
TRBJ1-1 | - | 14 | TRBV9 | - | CASSVGGGRTEAFF | TGTGCCAGCAGCGTAGGTGGTGGACGCACTGAAGCTTTCTTT
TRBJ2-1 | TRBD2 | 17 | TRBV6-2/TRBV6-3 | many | CASSYSALAGVYNEQFF | TGTGCCAGCAGTTACTCGGCTCTAGCGGGAGTCTACAATGAGCAGTTCTTC
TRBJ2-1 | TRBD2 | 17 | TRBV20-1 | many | CSARVRTSGRNYNEQFF | TGCAGTGCTAGAGTCCGGACTAGCGGGAGAAACTACAATGAGCAGTTCTTC
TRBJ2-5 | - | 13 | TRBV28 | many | CASSPPRGETQYF | TGTGCCAGCAGTCCCCCCCGAGGGGAGACCCAGTACTTC
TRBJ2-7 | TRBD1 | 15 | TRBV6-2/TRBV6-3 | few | CASTNGGTGIYEQYF | TGTGCCAGCACCAACGGGGGGACAGGGATCTACGAGCAGTACTTC
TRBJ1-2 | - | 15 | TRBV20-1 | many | CSARDHGGVSILYTF | TGCAGTGCTAGAGACCACGGGGGAGTATCAATCCTCTACACCTTC
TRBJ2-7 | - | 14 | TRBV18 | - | CASATFRESYEQYF | TGTGCCAGCGCCACCTTCCGGGAGTCGTACGAGCAGTACTTC
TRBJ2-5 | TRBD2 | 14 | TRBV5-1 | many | CASAKREMGETQYF | TGCGCCAGCGCCAAGCGGGAGATGGGAGAGACCCAGTACTTC
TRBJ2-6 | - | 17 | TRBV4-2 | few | CASSQAGDVSGANVLTF | TGTGCCAGCAGCCAAGCTGGCGACGTATCTGGGGCCAACGTCCTGACTTTC
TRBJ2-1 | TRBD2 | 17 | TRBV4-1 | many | CASSQGTSGGSYNEQFF | TGCGCCAGCAGCCAAGGGACTAGCGGAGGCTCCTACAATGAGCAGTTCTTC
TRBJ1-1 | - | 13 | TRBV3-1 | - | CASSQDFDTEAFF | TGTGCCAGCAGCCAAGATTTCGACACTGAAGCTTTCTTT
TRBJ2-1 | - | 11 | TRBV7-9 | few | CASSLRYEQFF | TGTGCCAGCAGCTTAAGGTATGAGCAGTTCTTC
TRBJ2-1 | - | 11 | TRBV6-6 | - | CASSPGPTEFF | TGTGCCAGCAGTCCGGGGCCCACGGAGTTCTTC
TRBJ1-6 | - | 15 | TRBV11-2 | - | CASSRGLQYNSPLHF | TGTGCCAGCAGCCGGGGACTCCAATATAATTCACCCCTCCACTTT
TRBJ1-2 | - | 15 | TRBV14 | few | CASSQDTGMYYGYTF | TGTGCCAGCAGCCAAGATACCGGGATGTACTATGGCTACACCTTC